The 7 T cell receptor beta chains listed next were all sequenced from one sample in a study of blood T cell repertoires in COVID-19. Some clones are missing from TCRdb's copy, which holds only in-frame ones; the method was immunoSEQ multiplex PCR. This table has over 250,000 clones, around 90% appearing once. The specimen was peripheral blood. The source of these receptors is a man aged 50 or older with acute or convalescent COVID-19.

Concerning this clone itself: One junction end does not reproduce the germline sequence, and a read error may be involved. The chain employs TRBV7-9 and TRBJ1-1, with TRBD1 as a possible D gene (6 bases). Germline V gives CDR1 SEHNR, CDR2 FQNEAQ (reference sequence). This CDR3 region has 15 residues. This CDR3 is CVSSKTGHANTEAFF. Written as DNA, the CDR3 is TGTGTCAGCAGTAAAACGGGACACGCGAACACTGAAGCTTTCTTT.

The chain employs TRBV30 and TRBJ2-7, with 9 bases lining up with TRBD2. CDR1 is GTSNPN and CDR2 is SVGIG in the germline V gene (reference sequence). Losses at the gene ends were 4 bases for V and 2 bases for J; bases not matched to a gene: 3. This CDR3 region has 13 residues. The CDR3 spells CAWTAGGPYEQYF. CDR3 nucleotide sequence: TGTGCCTGGACGGCGGGGGGGCCCTACGAGCAGTACTTC.

In nucleotides, the CDR3 is TGTGCCAGCAGTGACTATCTCGCCTCTGGGGCCAACGTCCTGACTTTC. Translated, it gives CASSDYLASGANVLTF. This chain uses TRBV2 with TRBJ2-6; D is unresolved. CDR1 SNHLY and CDR2 FYNNEI come from the germline V gene. V was clipped by 3 bases and J by 0 bases, with 9 bases between them. The CDR3 covers 16 residues.

V and J are TRBV6-6 and TRBJ1-1; 7 bases align to TRBD1. Germline V gene data show CDR1 as MNHNY and CDR2 as SVGAGI (reference sequence). The CDR3 sequence is 13 residues long. Trimming removed 2 bases from V and 8 bases from J; junction bases left unmatched: 5. The CDR3 is CASSYAGGQEAFF. The CDR3 nucleotides are TGTGCCAGCAGTTACGCAGGGGGTCAAGAAGCTTTCTTT.

The gene calls are TRBV7-9 and TRBJ1-2; D might be TRBD1 (5 bases). CDR1 SEHNR and CDR2 FQNEAQ come from the germline V gene (reference sequence). The CDR3 spans 16 residues. V lost 1 base and J lost 2, with 14 bases in between. Here the CDR3 reads CASSLGGEYRNYGYTF. The CDR3 bases are TGTGCCAGCAGCTTAGGGGGCGAGTACAGGAACTATGGCTACACCTTC.

The chain combines TRBV12-5 with TRBJ1-1; D gene uncertain. The length of the CDR3 is 12 residues. CDR1 is LGHNT and CDR2 is FRNRAP in the germline V gene. The germline V and J ends were trimmed by 5 bases and 3 bases, with 7 bases remaining between them. DNA of the CDR3: TGTGCTAGTGGTCTAACCGACACTGAAGCTTTCTTT. Amino acids: CASGLTDTEAFF.

V usage is TRBV18 and J usage is TRBJ1-6, with a tentative D call TRBD1 (6 bases). Germline-derived CDR1 and CDR2 are KGHSH and LQKENI. The CDR3 consists of 17 residues. The V and J ends lost 5 bases and 7 bases respectively, with 21 bases between them. CDR3 protein: CASSSNPPGEGNSPLHF. The CDR3 DNA is TGTGCCAGCTCATCTAACCCCCCAGGGGAGGGGAATTCACCCCTCCACTTT. Full variable domain (remainder filled in from reference TRBV18 and TRBJ1-6): NAGVMQNPRHLVRRRGQEARLRCSPMKGHSHVYWYRQLPEEGLKFMVYLQKENIIDESGMPKERFSAEFPKEGPSILRIQQVVRGDSAAYFCASSSNPPGEGNSPLHFGNGTRLTVT.